This TCR beta chain was retrieved from a study of blood T cell repertoires in COVID-19. This table comes from immunoSEQ multiplex PCR, and its TCRdb copy is limited to in-frame clones, with some not included. The table records 150,000 to 200,000 clones, 89% of them present only once. The sample consisted of PBMCs or T cells enriched from blood (not recorded which). The origin of this receptor is a woman under 30 who had recovered from COVID-19.

The CDR3: CASSSPGGEYEQFF. The CDR3 nucleotides read TGTGCCAGCAGCTCCCCGGGAGGCGAGTATGAGCAGTTCTTC. The rearrangement joins TRBV28 to TRBJ2-1, with 7 bases aligning to TRBD2. V trimming: 6 bases; J trimming: 8 bases; junction bases outside the gene matches: 10. The CDR3 loop spans 14 amino acids. The germline CDR1 and CDR2 sequences are MDHEN and SYDVKM.